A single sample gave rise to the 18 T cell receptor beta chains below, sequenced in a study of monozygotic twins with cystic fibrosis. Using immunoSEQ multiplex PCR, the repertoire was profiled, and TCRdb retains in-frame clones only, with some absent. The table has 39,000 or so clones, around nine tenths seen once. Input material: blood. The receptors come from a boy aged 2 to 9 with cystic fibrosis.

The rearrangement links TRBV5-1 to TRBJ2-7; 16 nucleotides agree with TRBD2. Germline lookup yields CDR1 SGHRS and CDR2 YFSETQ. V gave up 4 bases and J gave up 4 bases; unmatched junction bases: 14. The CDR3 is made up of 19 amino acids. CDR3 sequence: CASSPPGLAGGKSIYEQYF. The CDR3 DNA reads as TGCGCCAGCAGCCCTCCGGGACTAGCGGGGGGGAAATCAATTTACGAGCAGTACTTC.

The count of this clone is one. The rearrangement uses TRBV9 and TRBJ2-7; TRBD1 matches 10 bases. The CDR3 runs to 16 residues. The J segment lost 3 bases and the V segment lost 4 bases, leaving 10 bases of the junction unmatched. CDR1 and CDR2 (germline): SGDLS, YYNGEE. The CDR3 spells CASSPSTGGAHYEQYF. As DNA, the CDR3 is TGTGCCAGCAGCCCCTCGACAGGGGGCGCCCACTACGAGCAGTACTTC.

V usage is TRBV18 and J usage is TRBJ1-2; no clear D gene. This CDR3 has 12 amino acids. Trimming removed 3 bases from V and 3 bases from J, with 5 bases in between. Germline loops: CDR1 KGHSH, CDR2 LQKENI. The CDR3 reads CASSPRDYGYTF. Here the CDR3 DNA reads TGTGCCAGCTCACCGAGAGACTATGGCTACACCTTC.

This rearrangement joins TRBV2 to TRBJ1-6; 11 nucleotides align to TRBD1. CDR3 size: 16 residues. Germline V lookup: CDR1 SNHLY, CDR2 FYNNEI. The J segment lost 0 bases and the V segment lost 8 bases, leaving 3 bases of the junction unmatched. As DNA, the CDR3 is TGTGCCAGCGGGGGACAGGGGGGCTCCTATAATTCACCCCTCCACTTT. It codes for CASGGQGGSYNSPLHF.

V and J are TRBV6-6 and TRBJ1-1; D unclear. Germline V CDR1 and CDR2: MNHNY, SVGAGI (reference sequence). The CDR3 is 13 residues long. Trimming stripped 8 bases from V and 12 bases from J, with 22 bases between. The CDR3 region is CASGGSFVTQPFF. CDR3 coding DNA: TGTGCCAGCGGAGGGTCTTTCGTAACCCAACCTTTCTTT.

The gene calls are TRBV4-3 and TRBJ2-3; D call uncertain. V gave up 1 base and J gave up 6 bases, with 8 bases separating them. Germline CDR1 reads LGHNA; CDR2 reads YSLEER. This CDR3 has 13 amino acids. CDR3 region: CASSQAIRDTQYF. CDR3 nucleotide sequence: TGCGCCAGCAGCCAAGCCATTAGGGATACGCAGTATTTT.

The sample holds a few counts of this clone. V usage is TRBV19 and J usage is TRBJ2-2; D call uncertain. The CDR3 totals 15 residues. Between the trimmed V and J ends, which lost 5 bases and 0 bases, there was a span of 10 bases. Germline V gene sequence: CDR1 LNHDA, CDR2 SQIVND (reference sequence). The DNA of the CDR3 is TGTGCCAGTAGTGCCTTTGATACGAACACCGGGGAGCTGTTTTTT. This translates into CASSAFDTNTGELFF.

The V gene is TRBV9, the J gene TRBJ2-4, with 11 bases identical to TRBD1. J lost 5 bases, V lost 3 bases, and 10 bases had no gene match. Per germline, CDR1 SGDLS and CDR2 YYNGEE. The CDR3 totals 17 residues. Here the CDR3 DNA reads TGTGCCAGCAGCGGTTCACTCCGGGACAGGGGGGAAAACATTCAGTACTTC. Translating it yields CASSGSLRDRGENIQYF. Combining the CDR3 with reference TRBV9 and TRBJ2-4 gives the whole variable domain DSGVTQTPKHLITATGQRVTLRCSPRSGDLSVYWYQQSLDQGLQFLIQYYNGEERAKGNILERFSAQQFPDLHSELNLSSLELGDSALYFCASSGSLRDRGENIQYFGAGTRLSVL.

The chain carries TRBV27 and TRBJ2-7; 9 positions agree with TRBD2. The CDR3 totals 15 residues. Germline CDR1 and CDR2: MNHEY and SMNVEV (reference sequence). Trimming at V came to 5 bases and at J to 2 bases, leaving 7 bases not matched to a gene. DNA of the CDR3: TGTGCCAGCAGTCAGGACCCTAGCGGGGCCTACGAGCAGTACTTC. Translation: CASSQDPSGAYEQYF.

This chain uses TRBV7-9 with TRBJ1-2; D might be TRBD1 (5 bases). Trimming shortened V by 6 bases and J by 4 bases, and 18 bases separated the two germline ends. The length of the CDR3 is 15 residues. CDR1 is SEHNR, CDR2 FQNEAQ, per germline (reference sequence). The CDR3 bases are TGTGCCAGCAGTCTCCAAAACCGGGGCCTCTATGGCTACACCTTC. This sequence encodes CASSLQNRGLYGYTF.

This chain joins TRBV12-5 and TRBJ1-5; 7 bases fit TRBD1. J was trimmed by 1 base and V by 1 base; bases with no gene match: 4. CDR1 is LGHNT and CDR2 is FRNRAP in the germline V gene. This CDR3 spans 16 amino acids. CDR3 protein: CASGLGQGESNQPQHF. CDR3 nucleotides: TGTGCTAGTGGTTTGGGACAGGGCGAGAGCAATCAGCCCCAGCATTTT.

CDR3 protein: CASSLFRTGNTGELFF. The CDR3 coding sequence is TGCGCCAGCAGCTTGTTCCGGACAGGTAACACCGGGGAGCTGTTTTTT. The chain recombines TRBV5-1 with TRBJ2-2, with 7 nucleotides matching TRBD1. CDR1 and CDR2 from the germline V gene are SGHRS and YFSETQ. The CDR3 loop spans 16 amino acids. After removal of 1 base from V and 2 bases from J, the junction contained 5 bases not matched to a gene.

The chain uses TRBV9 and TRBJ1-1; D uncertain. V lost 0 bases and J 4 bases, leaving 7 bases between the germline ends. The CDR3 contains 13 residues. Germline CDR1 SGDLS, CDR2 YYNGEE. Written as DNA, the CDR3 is TGTGCCAGCAGCGTAGGGACGGGCACTGAAGCTTTCTTT. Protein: CASSVGTGTEAFF.

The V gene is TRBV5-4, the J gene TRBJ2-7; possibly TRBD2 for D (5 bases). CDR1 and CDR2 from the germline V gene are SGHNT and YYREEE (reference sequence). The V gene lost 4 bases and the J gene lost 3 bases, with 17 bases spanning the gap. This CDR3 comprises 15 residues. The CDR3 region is CASSPPPGGYYEQYF. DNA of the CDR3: TGTGCCAGCAGCCCCCCTCCAGGAGGTTACTACGAGCAGTACTTC.

In DNA, the CDR3 is TGTGCCAGCAGTCCACCCGCGGGATACGCCGGGGAGCTGTTTTTT. Translating it yields CASSPPAGYAGELFF. The chain combines TRBV7-9 with TRBJ2-2, with D maybe TRBD2 (6 bases). The germline V gene encodes CDR1 SEHNR and CDR2 FQNEAQ (reference sequence). Deletions cut 6 bases from V and 6 bases from J, with 17 bases between. CDR3 length: 15 amino acids.

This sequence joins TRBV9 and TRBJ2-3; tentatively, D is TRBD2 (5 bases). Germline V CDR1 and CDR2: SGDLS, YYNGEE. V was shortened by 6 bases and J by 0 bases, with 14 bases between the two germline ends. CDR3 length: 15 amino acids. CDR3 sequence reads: CASTLGEGSTDTQYF. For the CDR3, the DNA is TGTGCCAGCACCCTAGGAGAGGGAAGCACAGATACGCAGTATTTT.

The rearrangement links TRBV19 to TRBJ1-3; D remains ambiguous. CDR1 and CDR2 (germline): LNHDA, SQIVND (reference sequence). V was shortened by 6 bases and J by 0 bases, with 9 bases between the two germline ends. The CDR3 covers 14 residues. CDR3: CASSPARSGNTIYF. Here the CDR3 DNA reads TGTGCCAGTAGCCCCGCCCGCTCTGGAAACACCATATATTTT. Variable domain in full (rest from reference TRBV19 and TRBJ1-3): DGGITQSPKYLFRKEGQNVTLSCEQNLNHDAMYWYRQDPGQGLRLIYYSQIVNDFQKGDIAEGYSVSREKKESFPLTVTSAQKNPTAFYLCASSPARSGNTIYFGEGSWLTVV.

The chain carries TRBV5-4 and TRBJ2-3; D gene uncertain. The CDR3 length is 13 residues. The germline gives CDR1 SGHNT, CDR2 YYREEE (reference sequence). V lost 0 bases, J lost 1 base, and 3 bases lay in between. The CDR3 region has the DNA TGTGCCAGCAGCTTGGCAGGCACAGATACGCAGTATTTT. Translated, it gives CASSLAGTDTQYF. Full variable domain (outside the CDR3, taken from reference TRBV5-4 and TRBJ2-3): ETGVTQSPTHLIKTRGQQVTLRCSSQSGHNTVSWYQQALGQGPQFIFQYYREEENGRGNFPPRFSGLQFPNYSSELNVNALELDDSALYLCASSLAGTDTQYFGPGTRLTVL.